What follows are 31 T cell receptor beta chains derived from one specimen sequenced in a study of breast tumors, draining lymph nodes, adjacent tissues. Samples came from axillary lymph nodes draining the breast cancer. TCRdb used MiXCR to reprocess the multiplex PCR reads, holding one entry per CDR3 protein. The sample yields tens of thousands of distinct CDR3 sequences, around 29% seen once. Sequences were obtained from axillary lymph node tissue. These receptors were collected from a female donor with breast cancer. Some clones in this sample may be carry-over from other donors' samples.

This clonotype was seen ten or more times. This chain connects TRBV6-1 to TRBJ2-3; TRBD2 matches at 7 bases. Trimming at V came to 6 bases and at J to 2 bases, leaving 11 bases not matched to a gene. The length of the CDR3 is 16 residues. Germline V gives CDR1 MNHNS, CDR2 SASEGT. As DNA, the CDR3 is TGTGCCAGCAGGCCCCGGGGGGTAGGGAACACAGATACGCAGTATTTT. It is translated as CASRPRGVGNTDTQYF.

In the case of this clonotype: A much larger clone sits a single nucleotide away, making a read error possible. CDR3 coding DNA: TGTGCCAGCAGCTCAGACGGGGTCCTTGGCAAAAACATTCAGTACTTC. It specifies CASSSDGVLGKNIQYF. This rearrangement joins TRBV5-4 to TRBJ2-4; perhaps TRBD2 as D (5 bases). Trimming left V 3 bases short and J 3 bases short, with 16 bases between. Looked up from germline, CDR1 is SGHNT and CDR2 is YYREEE (reference sequence). This CDR3 region has 16 residues.

The sample holds many counts of this clonotype. This chain connects TRBV29-1 to TRBJ1-2; D gene uncertain. CDR3 length equals 14 residues. Trimming cost V 4 bases and J 5 bases, with 17 bases left between them. Germline V gene sequence: CDR1 SQVTM, CDR2 ANQGSEA. The CDR3 loop is CSVVQVSSEYGYTF. As DNA, the CDR3 is TGCAGCGTTGTTCAGGTCAGCAGTGAATATGGCTACACCTTC.

The genes are TRBV25-1 and TRBJ2-7, with 7 bases that match TRBD2. The V segment lost 4 bases and the J segment 0 bases; nucleotides outside the gene matches: 6. Germline V CDR1 and CDR2: MGHDK, SYGVNS. CDR3 length equals 15 residues. For the CDR3, the DNA is TGTGCCAGCAGTGCTAGCACTAGCGACTCCTACGAGCAGTACTTC. Translation gives CASSASTSDSYEQYF.

This clonotype was recorded only once. Lacking the conserved final phenylalanine or tryptophan, this CDR3 likely reflects a read error. The rearrangement uses TRBV5-8 and TRBJ1-5; unclear D gene. This CDR3 has 12 amino acids. V was shortened by 2 bases and J by 9 bases, with 9 bases between the two germline ends. Germline V lookup: CDR1 SGHTS, CDR2 YDEGEE. The CDR3 loop reads CASSLIAPPQHL. The CDR3 DNA is TGTGCCAGCAGCTTAATAGCACCGCCCCAGCATCTT.

Details on this clonotype: The junction and the germline gene differ at one end; a read error may be behind it. The rearrangement joins TRBV12-3 or TRBV12-4 to TRBJ2-2, with D perhaps TRBD2 (5 bases). This CDR3 has 16 residues. The CDR3 DNA reads as TGTGCCAGCAGTTTGGGCAGTACCAGTGTGACCGGGGAGTTGTTTTTT. It encodes CASSLGSTSVTGELFF.

For this clonotype: Being one base from a much bigger clone, this may be a read error. The chain recombines TRBV5-5 with TRBJ2-1; D not resolved. The CDR3 totals 15 residues. V was cut by 0 bases and J by 2 bases, with 9 bases left in between. CDR1 and CDR2 (germline): SGHKS, YYEKEE (reference sequence). CDR3 region: CASSLEGFPYNEQFF. DNA for the CDR3: TGTGCCAGCAGCTTGGAGGGTTTCCCCTACAATGAGCAGTTCTTC.

Many counts were recorded for this clonotype. The CDR3 protein is CASGSGGVNQPQHF. The CDR3 nucleotides read TGTGCCAGCGGAAGCGGAGGTGTCAATCAGCCCCAGCATTTT. The genes are TRBV7-8 and TRBJ1-5; D remains unclear. Germline V gives CDR1 SGHVS, CDR2 FQNEAQ. Trimming cost V 8 bases and J 3 bases, with 14 bases left between them. The CDR3 totals 14 residues.

This clonotype has at least ten counts. This chain uses TRBV4-2 with TRBJ1-2, with D perhaps TRBD1 (6 bases). The CDR3 has 16 residues. The V end was cut by 1 base, the J end by 4 bases, with 16 bases between. Germline assignment: CDR1 LGHNA and CDR2 YNFKEQ. The CDR3 here is CASSQADRTTGYGYTF. Written as DNA, the CDR3 is TGTGCCAGCAGCCAAGCGGACAGAACTACCGGCTATGGCTACACCTTC.

There are many counts of this clonotype. V usage is TRBV2 and J usage is TRBJ1-1; possibly TRBD1 for D (6 bases). The CDR3 extends over 14 amino acids. The germline gives CDR1 SNHLY, CDR2 FYNNEI. Between the trimmed V and J ends, which lost 6 bases and 6 bases, there was a span of 17 bases. CDR3 sequence: CASRVQGSSAEAFF. CDR3 nucleotides: TGTGCCAGCAGGGTACAGGGTTCGAGCGCTGAAGCTTTCTTT.

The chain links TRBV28 to TRBJ2-5; maybe TRBD1 (7 bases). Germline loops: CDR1 MDHEN, CDR2 SYDVKM. The CDR3 has 13 amino acids. Between the trimmed V and J ends, which lost 8 bases and 2 bases, there was a span of 12 bases. CDR3 bases: TGTGCCAGCGGAGGGACAGCACAAGAGACCCAGTACTTC. This codes for CASGGTAQETQYF.

This clonotype has ten or more counts. The chain links TRBV7-9 to TRBJ2-3; D tentatively reads TRBD1 or TRBD2 (5 bases each). Per germline, CDR1 SEHNR and CDR2 FQNEAQ (reference sequence). The CDR3 is 16 residues long. V shed 1 base and J shed 4 bases, with 15 bases lying between them. CDR3 nucleotides: TGTGCCAGCAGCTTAGGTTGGGGGAGATCGCCAGATACGCAGTATTTT. Its protein product is CASSLGWGRSPDTQYF.

Concerning this clonotype itself: At one end the junction does not follow the germline gene, possibly because of a read error. The chain couples TRBV20-1 to TRBJ2-7; TRBD1 aligns across 8 bases. CDR3 length: 15 amino acids. Germline V lookup: CDR1 DFQATT, CDR2 SNEGSKA (reference sequence). CDR3 sequence (DNA): TGCGGTGCTCATGGGGGGACAGGAGCCTCCCACGAGCAGTACTTC. It translates to CGAHGGTGASHEQYF.

This clonotype has a count of ten or more. The V and J genes are TRBV7-2 and TRBJ2-3; 8 bases align to TRBD2. V lost 5 bases to trimming and J lost 4 bases; unmatched junction nucleotides: 8. Germline assignment: CDR1 SGHTA and CDR2 FQGNSA. This CDR3 is 15 amino acids long. The CDR3 nucleotides are TGTGCCAGCAGCCCACGGACTAGCACGGCAGATACGCAGTATTTT. Its protein product is CASSPRTSTADTQYF.

This clonotype came up many times. The genes are TRBV7-8 and TRBJ2-1; D might be TRBD2 (6 bases). With 4 bases removed from V and 0 bases from J, the gap between germline ends came to 13 bases. Germline CDR1 reads SGHVS; CDR2 reads FQNEAQ. This CDR3 is 16 amino acids long. CDR3 amino acids: CASSSGGYRSYNEQFF. In DNA, the CDR3 is TGTGCCAGCAGCTCCGGGGGATACCGCTCCTACAATGAGCAGTTCTTC. The full variable domain, its missing parts supplied by reference TRBV7-8 and TRBJ2-1, is GAGVSQSPRYKVAKRGQDVALRCDPISGHVSLFWYQQALGQGPEFLTYFQNEAQLDKSGLPSDRFFAERPEGSVSTLKIQRTQQEDSAVYLCASSSGGYRSYNEQFFGPGTRLTVL.

The table lists this clonotype with many counts. The J gene is TRBJ2-5, the V gene TRBV9; D might be TRBD1 or TRBD2, each matching 7 bases. The CDR3 has 16 amino acids. The V gene lost 0 bases and the J gene lost 0 bases, with 12 bases spanning the gap. CDR1 SGDLS and CDR2 YYNGEE come from the germline V gene. CDR3 coding DNA: TGTGCCAGCAGCGTAGGGGGAGGGGGCTACCAAGAGACCCAGTACTTC. Residues: CASSVGGGGYQETQYF.

On this clonotype itself: One end of the junction varies from germline; a read error may be responsible. CDR3 bases: TGCGCCAGCAGCGGGGGACGCCCTCGGGATACGCAGTATTTT. It is translated as CASSGGRPRDTQYF. This sequence joins TRBV9 and TRBJ2-3, with 8 bases identical to TRBD2. Germline assignment: CDR1 SGDLS and CDR2 YYNGEE. This CDR3 is built from 14 residues.

This rearrangement joins TRBV24-1 to TRBJ2-1, with TRBD2 identical over 9 bases. The germline V gene encodes CDR1 KGHDR and CDR2 SFDVKD. V gave up 7 bases and J gave up 6 bases; unmatched junction bases: 6. This CDR3 is built from 14 residues. The CDR3: CATRPSGVGNEQFF. CDR3 nucleotide sequence: TGTGCCACCAGACCTAGCGGGGTAGGCAATGAGCAGTTCTTC.

On this clonotype itself: One end of the junction varies from germline; a read error may be responsible. The chain couples TRBV20-1 to TRBJ2-1; 10 bases are shared with TRBD2. The CDR3 runs to 17 residues. The germline CDR1 and CDR2 sequences are DFQATT and SNEGSKA (reference sequence). Here the CDR3 DNA reads TGCAGTGCTAGAGATCTTGGACTAGCGGCAGTTAGGAATGAGCGGTTCTTC. Its translation is CSARDLGLAAVRNERFF.

This clonotype was observed many times. The chain carries TRBV5-6 and TRBJ1-6; tentative D call: TRBD1 (5 bases). The CDR3 is 16 amino acids. In germline, CDR1 is SGHDT, CDR2 YYEEEE. Trimming took 0 bases from V and 2 from J, leaving 9 bases between them. The CDR3 spells CASSLGGLAYNSPLHF. The CDR3 nucleotides are TGTGCCAGCAGCTTGGGGGGGTTGGCCTATAATTCACCCCTCCACTTT.

There are many counts of this clonotype. This rearrangement joins TRBV4-3 to TRBJ2-1; D uncertain. Trimming left V 2 bases short and J 1 base short, with 9 bases between. CDR3 length equals 15 residues. CDR1 and CDR2 from the germline V gene are LGHNA and YSLEER. The CDR3 spells CASSQIGLSYNEQFF. The CDR3 DNA sequence: TGCGCCAGCAGCCAAATTGGATTGTCCTACAATGAGCAGTTCTTC.

The chain employs TRBV5-6 and TRBJ2-3; D call uncertain. The length of the CDR3 is 16 residues. With 4 bases removed from V and 0 bases from J, the gap between germline ends came to 15 bases. The germline V gene encodes CDR1 SGHDT and CDR2 YYEEEE. CDR3 loop: CASSPLWSTSTDTQYF. The CDR3 DNA is TGTGCCAGCAGCCCACTCTGGTCCACTAGCACAGATACGCAGTATTTT.

The CDR3 protein is CASNSGQGFREQYF. CDR3 sequence (DNA): TGTGCCAGCAACTCGGGACAGGGATTCCGCGAGCAGTACTTC. The V call is TRBV6-1, the J call TRBJ2-7; TRBD1 matches 9 bases. This CDR3 contains 14 residues. Germline V CDR1 and CDR2: MNHNS, SASEGT. V shed 7 bases and J 6 bases; nucleotides not matched to a gene: 10.

There are many counts of this clonotype. This chain connects TRBV7-8 to TRBJ2-2; D gene uncertain. This CDR3 spans 15 amino acids. CDR1 SGHVS and CDR2 FQNEAQ come from the germline V gene. V lost 5 bases, J lost 4 bases, and 14 bases lay in between. The CDR3 reads CASSGSVRGTGELFF. The CDR3 DNA is TGTGCCAGCAGCGGTAGTGTGCGAGGCACCGGGGAGCTGTTTTTT.

This clonotype showed up many times. The chain links TRBV20-1 to TRBJ2-7; 7 nucleotides align to TRBD1. The CDR3 consists of 12 residues. V lost 3 bases and J lost 3; bases outside the gene matches: 2. The germline V gene has CDR1 DFQATT and CDR2 SNEGSKA (reference sequence). CDR3 DNA sequence: TGCAGTGCTAGTGGGGACAGCTACGAGCAGTACTTC. Amino acids: CSASGDSYEQYF.

This clonotype was counted a single time. Relative to the germline gene, one junction end is altered; a read error may explain this. The CDR3 loop is CASSLGRGTYDEQFF. As DNA, the CDR3 is TGTGCCAGCAGCTTGGGCAGGGGAACCTACGATGAGCAGTTCTTC. The chain recombines TRBV5-6 with TRBJ2-1, with D possibly being TRBD1 (6 bases). The CDR3 is 15 amino acids. In germline, CDR1 is SGHDT, CDR2 YYEEEE.

This clonotype appeared many times. The V gene is TRBV5-4, the J gene TRBJ2-5; a possible D gene is TRBD2 (6 bases). The CDR3 extends over 15 amino acids. From germline, CDR1 is SGHNT and CDR2 YYREEE (reference sequence). The V end lost 2 bases, the J end lost 4 bases, and 15 bases lay between the germline ends. The CDR3 coding sequence is TGTGCCAGCAGCTTTGTCGAACGGGAGTTAGAGACCCAGTACTTC. Residues: CASSFVERELETQYF.

Concerning this clonotype itself: The junction does not match germline at one end; this may be a read error. The chain combines TRBV10-3 with TRBJ2-1; D is unresolved. The CDR3 runs 13 residues. The germline V gene encodes CDR1 ENHRY and CDR2 SYGVKD. DNA of the CDR3: TGTGCCATCAAGACGGACGCTTACAATGAGCAATTCTTC. Protein product: CAIKTDAYNEQFF.

In its sample, this clonotype was seen many times. One base away lies a much larger clone, so this may be a sequencing read error. The V and J genes are TRBV12-3 or TRBV12-4 and TRBJ2-2; possibly TRBD2 for D (6 bases). Trimming removed 3 bases from V and 3 bases from J, with 11 bases in between. The CDR3 is made up of 15 amino acids. CDR3 in amino acids: CASSFGGTHTGELFF. For the CDR3, the DNA is TGTGCCAGCAGTTTCGGGGGAACGCACACCGGGGAGCTGTTTTTT.

The table lists this clonotype with many counts. This sequence joins TRBV7-2 and TRBJ2-6; D is uncertain. The CDR3 spans 17 residues. The V gene's germline CDR1 is SGHTA and CDR2 FQGNSA. Between the trimmed V and J ends, which lost 3 bases and 0 bases, there was a span of 12 bases. The CDR3 is CASSFSRPSSGANVLTF. CDR3 DNA sequence: TGTGCCAGCAGCTTTTCCCGACCGAGCTCTGGGGCCAACGTCCTGACTTTC.

This clonotype appeared many times. V gene TRBV11-2 combines with J gene TRBJ2-7; possible D gene TRBD1, 5 bases. The germline gives CDR1 SGHAT, CDR2 FQNNGV. V was pared by 11 bases and J by 1 base, with 15 bases between. The CDR3 runs 13 residues. CDR3 sequence (DNA): TGTGCCTCAAGGCAGGGTTCGTCCTACGAGCAGTACTTC. Its protein is CASRQGSSYEQYF.